This T cell receptor beta chain is drawn from a study of T cell responses to AZD1222 COVID-19 vaccine. Turning to the study itself: Timing groups of about 4 and about 12 weeks for second doses were pooled.

TCRdb's copy holds only in-frame clones and misses some; the assay was immunoSEQ multiplex PCR. The sample has 100,000 to 150,000 clones, about nine tenths seen once. Study-wide points: Sampling that yielded the repertoires occurred only after the peak T cell response.

With regard to this clone: What it binds is unknown.

The CDR3 is 14 amino acids. Germline CDR1 is MNHEY and CDR2 is SVGAGI. Trimming shortened V by 2 bases and J by 9 bases, and 11 bases separated the two germline ends. The specimen was peripheral blood, collected on day 0 of AZD1222 vaccination. The source of this sequence is an adult in good health. The V call is TRBV6-5, the J call TRBJ1-6; D gene uncertain. The CDR3 DNA follows: TGTGCCAGCAGTTACGGAAGTCCAGGTTCACCCCTCCACTTT. It yields the protein CASSYGSPGSPLHF.